Only one count was recorded for the clone carrying this T cell receptor (beta chain). What it binds is not known. This entry belongs to a study of cytomegalovirus exposure and HLA in healthy donors. Overall study findings and caveats: A later analysis found most CMV-associated TCR beta chains apparently HLA-restricted. V- and J-gene trimming of TCR beta was linked (in a later analysis) to a missense DCLRE1C variant. Presence/absence analyses rested on an assumption that sequencing depth was roughly uniform across donors.

Germline V CDR1 and CDR2: LGHNA, YSLEER. CDR3 length: 16 amino acids. V shed 1 base, J shed 3 bases, and the junction held 4 bases outside the gene matches. The primer mix had 60 Vbeta and 13 Jbeta primers. Clones were sequenced by immunoSEQ multiplex PCR, and TCRdb holds only the in-frame ones, with some missing. The sample includes around 170,000 clones, around 77% of them seen just once. Each donor's status was that of a healthy bone marrow donor. Sequencing was performed on PBMCs. This chain joins TRBV4-3 and TRBJ1-2; TRBD1 matches at 11 bases. The TCR sequence derives from a man aged 60-69 years in good health and CMV-seronegative. The CDR3 bases are TGCGCCAGCAGCCAAGTAGGGACAGGGGGTCACTATGGCTACACCTTC. It translates to CASSQVGTGGHYGYTF.